The clone carrying this TCR beta chain was detected a few times. Profiled with immunoSEQ multiplex PCR; TCRdb holds only in-frame clones, not every one. This sample has thousands of clones, with around 90% found just once. These data are taken from a study of control samples from healthy donors and cancer patients. The germline CDR1 and CDR2 sequences are LGHNA and YSLEER. Trimming left V 1 base short and J 7 bases short, with 11 bases between. This CDR3 contains 13 residues. V is TRBV4-3 and J is TRBJ2-7, with D tentatively TRBD1 (6 bases). The source of this sequence is a man between 60 and 75 years old with colorectal cancer. Input material: PBMCs. The CDR3 is CASSQGVDSEQYF. CDR3 DNA: TGCGCCAGCAGCCAAGGGGTGGACAGTGAGCAGTACTTC.